A single sample gave rise to the 24 T cell receptor beta chains below, sequenced in a study of shared clonotypes between healthy human individuals. The naive CD8 subset, CD45RO-negative cells positively selected for CCR7, excluded terminally differentiated effector memory CD45RA+ cells. The data were produced by immunoSEQ multiplex PCR, yet TCRdb's version contains in-frame clones alone and is incomplete. The sample holds around 640,000 clones, roughly 96% seen once. Sequenced input: naive CD8+ T cells sorted from blood. These receptors came from a woman under 40 in good health.

This clone appeared once. Distinct nucleotide sequences in the sample also encode this CDR3. The chain links TRBV27 to TRBJ1-5; possible D gene TRBD1, 5 bases. The V gene lost 2 bases and the J gene lost 2 bases, with 10 bases spanning the gap. CDR1 and CDR2 from the germline V gene are MNHEY and SMNVEV (reference sequence). This CDR3 comprises 15 residues. This chain's CDR3 is CASSLGTGGNQPQHF. The CDR3 DNA sequence: TGTGCCAGCAGTTTAGGCACGGGGGGCAATCAGCCCCAGCATTTT.

V usage is TRBV7-9 and J usage is TRBJ2-7; 8 positions agree with TRBD2. The CDR3 covers 17 residues. Germline V gene sequence: CDR1 SEHNR, CDR2 FQNEAQ (reference sequence). J gave up 3 bases and V 2 bases, and 12 bases lay outside the gene matches. The CDR3 bases are TGTGCCAGCAGCTTAACCCGCGGACTAGCAGTAGTCTACGAGCAGTACTTC. It codes for CASSLTRGLAVVYEQYF.

The chain couples TRBV5-4 to TRBJ2-3; maybe TRBD2 (5 bases). The germline CDR1 and CDR2 sequences are SGHNT and YYREEE (reference sequence). V was clipped by 4 bases and J by 0 bases, with 9 bases between them. This CDR3 is built from 14 residues. The CDR3 sequence: CASSGERSTDTQYF. The CDR3 DNA reads as TGTGCCAGCAGCGGCGAGCGGAGCACAGATACGCAGTATTTT.

This clone was seen just once. The rearrangement links TRBV28 to TRBJ2-4; TRBD1 is a possible D gene (6 bases). Germline V gene lookup returns CDR1 MDHEN and CDR2 SYDVKM. The CDR3 is 15 residues long. Trimming removed 1 base from V and 0 bases from J, with 7 bases in between. The CDR3, as DNA: TGTGCCAGCAGTTTATCAGGGGAAGCCAAAAACATTCAGTACTTC. Amino acids: CASSLSGEAKNIQYF.

The gene calls are TRBV25-1 and TRBJ2-1; 9 nucleotides match TRBD2. Trimming cost V 6 bases and J 2 bases; bases outside gene matches: 8. The CDR3 is made up of 16 amino acids. The germline V gene encodes CDR1 MGHDK and CDR2 SYGVNS. The CDR3 sequence: CASREGVAGAYNEQFF. As DNA, the CDR3 is TGTGCCAGCAGAGAAGGGGTAGCGGGAGCCTACAATGAGCAGTTCTTC.

This chain joins TRBV7-2 and TRBJ1-3; no reliable D call. This CDR3 is 16 amino acids long. V gave up 1 base and J gave up 0 bases, with 10 bases separating them. Germline CDR1 reads SGHTA; CDR2 reads FQGNSA. The CDR3 DNA is TGTGCCAGCAGCTTAGACCTGTTTGGCTCTGGAAACACCATATATTTT. As protein: CASSLDLFGSGNTIYF.

The rearrangement uses TRBV5-1 and TRBJ2-7; D tentatively reads TRBD1 or TRBD2 (5 bases each). The germline CDR1 and CDR2 sequences are SGHRS and YFSETQ. The CDR3 has 13 amino acids. With 2 bases removed from V and 7 bases from J, the gap between germline ends came to 13 bases. CDR3 coding DNA: TGCGCCAGCAGCTTAGGGGCTAGCTGGGAGCAGTACTTC. It translates to CASSLGASWEQYF.

This chain joins TRBV6-6 and TRBJ2-1; 9 bases are shared with TRBD1. Germline V gene lookup returns CDR1 MNHNY and CDR2 SVGAGI (reference sequence). The CDR3 has 13 amino acids. V was clipped by 5 bases and J by 15 bases; unmatched bases: 11. CDR3 coding DNA: TGTGCCAGCAGTGACGAAGGGACAGGGTTTCTGTTCTTC. Translation gives CASSDEGTGFLFF.

The chain recombines TRBV28 with TRBJ2-1, with D perhaps matching TRBD2 (6 bases). Trimming stripped 6 bases from V and 0 bases from J, with 18 bases between. The V gene's germline CDR1 is MDHEN and CDR2 SYDVKM. The CDR3 runs to 17 residues. CDR3 amino acids: CASSSRLVPTSYNEQFF. CDR3 DNA sequence: TGTGCCAGCAGCTCAAGACTAGTTCCAACCTCCTACAATGAGCAGTTCTTC.

J is TRBJ1-6 and V is TRBV2; D ambiguous. V was trimmed by 3 bases and J by 0 bases, leaving 3 bases between them. Germline-derived CDR1 and CDR2 are SNHLY and FYNNEI. The CDR3 consists of 14 residues. Here the CDR3 DNA reads TGTGCCAGCAGTGACAGCTCCTATAATTCACCCCTCCACTTT. This encodes CASSDSSYNSPLHF.

In DNA, the CDR3 is TGTGCCAGCAGCTTGGGCTCAAACACTGAAGCTTTCTTT. This gives the protein CASSLGSNTEAFF. This chain connects TRBV5-8 to TRBJ1-1; D gene unclear. Trimming removed 0 bases from V and 2 bases from J, with 5 bases in between. This CDR3 contains 13 residues. Germline V gene lookup returns CDR1 SGHTS and CDR2 YDEGEE. Using reference TRBV5-8 and TRBJ1-1 for the parts outside the CDR3, the full variable domain is EAGVTQSPTHLIKTRGQQATLRCSPISGHTSVYWYQQALGLGLQFLLWYDEGEERNRGNFPPRFSGRQFPNYSSELNVNALELEDSALYLCASSLGSNTEAFFGQGTRLTVV.

To note about this clone: The junction departs from the called germline gene at one end, perhaps through a read error. The gene calls are TRBV5-1 and TRBJ1-1; D remains unclear. This CDR3 spans 12 amino acids. Germline lookup yields CDR1 SGHRS and CDR2 YFSETQ. CDR3 sequence: CASSLPPSTDDF. CDR3 nucleotides: TGCGCCAGCAGCTTGCCTCCCTCTACGGACGACTTT.

J is TRBJ1-5 and V is TRBV30; D is undetermined. This CDR3 is 14 amino acids long. Germline V gene data show CDR1 as GTSNPN and CDR2 as SVGIG (reference sequence). V shed 2 bases and J shed 1 base, with 9 bases lying between them. DNA of the CDR3: TGTGCCTGGAGTTCGCTCGGCAGCAATCAGCCCCAGCATTTT. This codes for CAWSSLGSNQPQHF. The whole variable domain, remainder taken from reference TRBV30 and TRBJ1-5, is SQTIHQWPATLVQPVGSPLSLECTVEGTSNPNLYWYRQAAGRGLQLLFYSVGIGQISSEVPQNLSASRPQDRQFILSSKKLLLSDSGFYLCAWSSLGSNQPQHFGDGTRLSIL.

The rearrangement uses TRBV5-1 and TRBJ2-7; 8 nucleotides align to TRBD1. Germline V gives CDR1 SGHRS, CDR2 YFSETQ. CDR3 length equals 15 residues. Losses at the gene ends were 1 base for V and 7 bases for J; bases not matched to a gene: 10. CDR3 loop: CASSLSSGQAGEQYF. CDR3 DNA: TGCGCCAGCAGCTTGTCGTCGGGACAGGCGGGTGAGCAGTACTTC.

V is TRBV27 and J is TRBJ2-2; no clear D. Germline assignment: CDR1 MNHEY and CDR2 SMNVEV (reference sequence). Trimming took 7 bases from V and 6 from J, leaving 21 bases between them. CDR3 length: 16 amino acids. The CDR3 is CASTSRAPQNPGELFF. For the CDR3, the DNA is TGTGCCAGCACCTCCCGGGCTCCTCAAAACCCCGGGGAGCTGTTTTTT.

CDR3 bases: TGTGCCAGCAGTTTAATAGGGGCAGATACGCAGTATTTT. Translation: CASSLIGADTQYF. The chain recombines TRBV27 with TRBJ2-3, with a tentative D call TRBD1 (5 bases). Trimming removed 2 bases from V and 4 bases from J, with 7 bases in between. The CDR3 sequence is 13 residues long. CDR1 and CDR2 (germline): MNHEY, SMNVEV (reference sequence).

The chain couples TRBV19 to TRBJ2-1; 8 bases map to TRBD2. CDR1 is LNHDA and CDR2 is SQIVND in the germline V gene (reference sequence). J was trimmed by 0 bases and V by 5 bases; bases with no gene match: 6. CDR3 length: 16 amino acids. The CDR3 reads CASSPLAGASYNEQFF. CDR3 coding DNA: TGTGCCAGTAGTCCCCTAGCGGGTGCCTCCTACAATGAGCAGTTCTTC.

The genes are TRBV27 and TRBJ1-4; D uncertain. The CDR3 has 14 amino acids. Trimming left V 2 bases short and J 4 bases short, with 8 bases between. Looked up from germline, CDR1 is MNHEY and CDR2 is SMNVEV (reference sequence). DNA of the CDR3: TGTGCCAGCAGTTTAGGCAGAAATAATGAAAAACTGTTTTTT. Amino acid sequence: CASSLGRNNEKLFF.

This chain joins TRBV27 and TRBJ2-1; TRBD2 is a possible D gene (6 bases). V lost 2 bases, J lost 9 bases, and 14 bases lay in between. This CDR3 is 14 amino acids long. In germline, CDR1 is MNHEY, CDR2 SMNVEV (reference sequence). The CDR3: CASSLGLPEGEQFF. CDR3 bases: TGTGCCAGCAGTTTAGGACTACCCGAGGGTGAGCAGTTCTTC.

About this clone: This CDR3 is also generated by other DNA sequences in the sample. V usage is TRBV25-1 and J usage is TRBJ2-1, with D possibly TRBD2 on 5 matching bases. The germline CDR1 and CDR2 sequences are MGHDK and SYGVNS. Trimming cost V 6 bases and J 3 bases, with 12 bases left between them. The CDR3 is 14 amino acids. CDR3 sequence reads: CASRAGGFYNEQFF. DNA for the CDR3: TGTGCCAGCAGGGCCGGAGGTTTCTACAATGAGCAGTTCTTC.

The V and J genes are TRBV2 and TRBJ2-1; 7 nucleotides line up with TRBD2. V was clipped by 8 bases and J by 8 bases; unmatched bases: 15. CDR1 is SNHLY and CDR2 is FYNNEI in the germline V gene. The CDR3 has 15 amino acids. The CDR3 DNA is TGTGCCAGCCGCTGGACTAGTGGGAGTGTTGATGAGCAGTTCTTC. Translated: CASRWTSGSVDEQFF.

This sequence joins TRBV29-1 and TRBJ1-2; the D gene is possibly TRBD1 (5 bases). The CDR3 is 13 residues long. Germline-derived CDR1 and CDR2 are SQVTM and ANQGSEA. Trimming removed 3 bases from V and 8 bases from J, with 16 bases in between. The CDR3 spells CSVDAGLFRGYTF. The CDR3 DNA reads as TGCAGCGTTGACGCAGGGCTCTTTCGAGGCTACACCTTC.

The chain carries TRBV27 and TRBJ1-3; no firm D call. CDR1 is MNHEY and CDR2 is SMNVEV in the germline V gene (reference sequence). This CDR3 is built from 14 residues. The germline V and J ends were trimmed by 6 bases and 0 bases, with 9 bases remaining between them. The CDR3 DNA sequence: TGTGCCAGCAGCCCGACGGACTCTGGAAACACCATATATTTT. Protein: CASSPTDSGNTIYF.

The chain's CDR3 is CASSPNLGYEQFF. For the CDR3, the DNA is TGTGCCAGCAGCCCTAACTTGGGTTATGAGCAGTTCTTC. V usage is TRBV28 and J usage is TRBJ2-1; D is uncertain. This CDR3 has 13 residues. CDR1 and CDR2 (germline): MDHEN, SYDVKM. V lost 6 bases and J 8 bases, leaving 14 bases between the germline ends.